The 19 T cell receptor beta chains given below trace back to one sample, sequenced in a study of OX40 agonist ivuxolimab in advanced cancers. Sequencing used immunoSEQ multiplex PCR; TCRdb keeps in-frame clones, though not all of them. The repertoire holds tens of thousands of clones, with approximately 81% as singletons. The sample was CD4+ or CD8+ T cells sorted from blood, taken in a trial of the OX40 agonist ivuxolimab. These receptors were taken from an adult with an advanced solid tumor such as melanoma, head and neck, liver or kidney cancer.

This rearrangement joins TRBV11-2 to TRBJ2-1; D possibly corresponds to TRBD2 (5 bases). The CDR3 has 14 amino acids. The V gene lost 2 bases and the J gene lost 2 bases, with 7 bases spanning the gap. CDR1 is SGHAT and CDR2 is FQNNGV in the germline V gene. The CDR3 bases are TGTGCCAGCAGCTTATCGGGGACCTACAATGAGCAGTTCTTC. It yields the protein CASSLSGTYNEQFF.

The V and J genes are TRBV11-3 and TRBJ2-3, with 10 bases aligning to TRBD2. Germline CDR1 SGHNT, CDR2 YENEEA. There are 15 residues in the CDR3. The V and J ends lost 3 bases and 4 bases, in that order; junction bases with no gene match: 4. The CDR3 region is CASSLGTSVPDTQYF. In DNA, the CDR3 is TGTGCCAGCAGCTTGGGGACTAGCGTCCCAGATACGCAGTATTTT.

The chain joins TRBV4-1 to TRBJ2-7; 8 nucleotides match TRBD1. The CDR3 extends over 18 amino acids. Unmatched junction bases numbered 10, after V lost 0 bases and J lost 0 bases. CDR1 is MGHRA and CDR2 is YSYEKL in the germline V gene. Here the CDR3 DNA reads TGCGCCAGCAGCCAAGACCTTAGGACAGGGACAATCTCCTACGAGCAGTACTTC. Translated: CASSQDLRTGTISYEQYF.

This clone was seen only once. The CDR3 DNA reads as TGTGCCAGTAGTAGAATTGGGCGCTCTGGAAACACCATATATTTT. This sequence encodes CASSRIGRSGNTIYF. This chain uses TRBV19 with TRBJ1-3; D unclear. Trimming stripped 4 bases from V and 0 bases from J, with 10 bases between. Germline-derived CDR1 and CDR2 are LNHDA and SQIVND (reference sequence). The CDR3 covers 15 residues.

This chain connects TRBV28 to TRBJ1-2; 8 nucleotides match TRBD1. The CDR3 length is 15 residues. Trimming at V came to 4 bases and at J to 3 bases, leaving 7 bases not matched to a gene. Germline loops: CDR1 MDHEN, CDR2 SYDVKM. The CDR3 loop is CASSSGTGDYYGYTF. CDR3 nucleotide sequence: TGTGCCAGCAGTTCCGGGACAGGTGATTACTATGGCTACACCTTC.

V is TRBV6-1 and J is TRBJ1-2; D not resolved. Trimming took 8 bases from V and 5 from J, leaving 21 bases between them. The germline V gene encodes CDR1 MNHNS and CDR2 SASEGT. The CDR3 length is 15 residues. The CDR3 DNA sequence: TGTGCCAGCTTTGTCGGAGGGAACCAACTATATGGCTACACCTTC. This translates into CASFVGGNQLYGYTF.

V and J are TRBV7-2 and TRBJ2-7, with TRBD2 as a possible D gene (6 bases). CDR3 length: 13 amino acids. CDR1 SGHTA and CDR2 FQGNSA come from the germline V gene. V was clipped by 1 base and J by 7 bases, with 11 bases between them. CDR3 nucleotides: TGTGCCAGCAGCTTAGTAGAGGGGAGGGAGCAGTACTTC. Translation: CASSLVEGREQYF.

The chain has TRBV6-1 and TRBJ2-5, with D possibly being TRBD1 (6 bases). Germline CDR1 reads MNHNS; CDR2 reads SASEGT. The V end was cut by 10 bases, the J end by 9 bases, with 24 bases between. The CDR3 has 14 amino acids. For the CDR3, the DNA is TGTGCCACCCTGTACGGACAGCCCGTGGTGGCCCAGTACTTC. This encodes CATLYGQPVVAQYF.

The rearrangement joins TRBV19 to TRBJ1-6, with 8 nucleotides matching TRBD1. The CDR3 runs to 16 residues. Trimming took 5 bases from V and 5 from J; bases not matched to a gene: 8. Per germline, CDR1 LNHDA and CDR2 SQIVND (reference sequence). CDR3 residues: CASSPRTGRDNSPLHF. The CDR3 DNA sequence: TGTGCCAGTAGTCCCCGGACAGGGCGTGATAATTCACCCCTCCACTTT.

This clone was observed once. This chain joins TRBV18 and TRBJ2-6, with D unclear. This CDR3 has 16 residues. The V gene lost 4 bases and the J gene lost 0 bases, with 10 bases spanning the gap. The V gene's germline CDR1 is KGHSH and CDR2 LQKENI. The CDR3: CASSRVPDSGANVLTF. The DNA for the CDR3 is TGTGCCAGCTCACGGGTTCCCGACTCTGGGGCCAACGTCCTGACTTTC.

The chain couples TRBV7-2 to TRBJ2-5, with 13 bases aligning to TRBD2. CDR1 and CDR2 from the germline V gene are SGHTA and FQGNSA. The V gene end was trimmed by 1 base and the J gene end by 5 bases; junction bases not matched to a gene: 7. The CDR3 totals 17 residues. The CDR3 DNA reads TGTGCCAGCAGCTTAGGGACTAGCGGGGGTTCGGGGGAGACCCAGTACTTC. Translating gives CASSLGTSGGSGETQYF.

The chain combines TRBV7-9 with TRBJ2-5; possibly TRBD1 or TRBD2 for D (5 bases each). Trimming cost V 5 bases and J 5 bases, with 12 bases left between them. Germline lookup yields CDR1 SEHNR and CDR2 FQNEAQ (reference sequence). The CDR3 consists of 13 residues. The CDR3 spells CASSARAGETQYF. For the CDR3, the DNA is TGTGCCAGCAGCGCCAGGGCGGGTGAGACCCAGTACTTC.

The rearrangement joins TRBV4-3 to TRBJ2-7, with 10 positions matching TRBD2. The V and J ends lost 0 bases and 4 bases, in that order; junction bases with no gene match: 3. The CDR3 runs to 15 residues. Germline V gene sequence: CDR1 LGHNA, CDR2 YSLEER. CDR3 region: CASSQDPSGGYEQYF. In nucleotides, the CDR3 is TGCGCCAGCAGCCAAGATCCTAGCGGGGGATACGAGCAGTACTTC.

The genes are TRBV5-6 and TRBJ1-4, with D possibly matching TRBD1 (6 bases). The CDR3 extends over 16 amino acids. Trimming removed 2 bases at V and 3 bases at J, with 14 bases between. Per germline, CDR1 SGHDT and CDR2 YYEEEE. The CDR3 loop is CASSFRQELANEKLFF. CDR3 DNA sequence: TGTGCCAGCAGCTTCCGACAGGAGTTAGCTAATGAAAAACTGTTTTTT.

The chain joins TRBV7-9 to TRBJ2-3; 8 bases are shared with TRBD1. This CDR3 region has 15 residues. Germline V gene sequence: CDR1 SEHNR, CDR2 FQNEAQ (reference sequence). With 6 bases clipped from V and 4 bases from J, the junction kept 9 bases outside the gene matches. Here the CDR3 DNA reads TGTGCCAGCAGGCCTACAGGGGGAGGACCAGATACGCAGTATTTT. The encoded protein is CASRPTGGGPDTQYF.

The V gene is TRBV11-2, the J gene TRBJ2-7; D call uncertain. V lost 2 bases to trimming and J lost 0 bases, with 20 bases between them. The CDR3 is 18 amino acids. Germline CDR1 reads SGHAT; CDR2 reads FQNNGV. CDR3 protein: CASSLLEAALGASYEQYF. For the CDR3, the DNA is TGTGCCAGCAGCTTATTAGAGGCAGCCCTGGGTGCCTCCTACGAGCAGTACTTC.

V and J are TRBV19 and TRBJ1-2, with D perhaps matching TRBD1 (5 bases). Trimming cost V 6 bases and J 2 bases, with 16 bases left between them. CDR1 is LNHDA and CDR2 is SQIVND in the germline V gene (reference sequence). CDR3 length: 15 amino acids. The CDR3 reads CASSSESAGNYGYTF. CDR3 in DNA: TGTGCCAGTAGCTCAGAGTCAGCAGGGAACTATGGCTACACCTTC.

The V gene is TRBV6-6, the J gene TRBJ2-2, with 7 nucleotides matching TRBD1. V gave up 7 bases and J gave up 0 bases; unmatched junction bases: 8. The CDR3 has 16 residues. Germline values: CDR1 MNHNY, CDR2 SVGAGI (reference sequence). The CDR3 bases are TGTGCCAGCACCCCACAGGGGCCCACGAACACCGGGGAGCTGTTTTTT. It translates to CASTPQGPTNTGELFF.

The chain links TRBV2 to TRBJ1-5, with D possibly matching TRBD1 (5 bases). V dropped 6 bases and J dropped 1 base, with 13 bases sitting between them. The length of the CDR3 is 15 residues. Per the germline V gene, CDR1 is SNHLY and CDR2 is FYNNEI. Written as DNA, the CDR3 is TGTGCCAGCAGAGTCAGGGAAGGAAGCAATCAGCCCCAGCATTTT. Encoded protein: CASRVREGSNQPQHF.